This TCR beta chain is drawn from a study of T-cell reconstitution after alpha-beta-depleted transplantation in children. The sample holds many counts of this clonotype. Molecular barcoding with unique molecular identifiers was used for the TCRbeta library. TCRdb passed the PCR reads through MiXCR, listing each CDR3 protein once. Here the sample spans a few hundred thousand distinct CDR3 sequences, around 12% being singletons. The CDR3 extends over 11 amino acids. Trimming removed 0 bases at V and 5 bases at J, with 1 base between. This receptor was identified in a human donor who donated a stem cell graft to a child with combined immunodeficiency. Material: PBMCs from the stem cell graft donor, obtained from the stem cell graft. This chain links TRBV12-3 or TRBV12-4 with TRBJ2-5, with D unresolved. CDR3 sequence reads: CASSLAETQYF. In nucleotides, the CDR3 is TGTGCCAGCAGTTTAGCGGAGACCCAGTACTTC.